A selection of T cell receptor beta chains follows, all from one sample in a study of OX40 agonist ivuxolimab in advanced cancers. TCRdb's copy holds only in-frame clones and misses some; the assay was immunoSEQ multiplex PCR. The sample has about 65,000 clones, around 90% seen once. The sequencing used CD4+ or CD8+ T cells sorted from blood, collected in a trial of the OX40 agonist ivuxolimab. The receptors stem from an adult with an advanced solid tumor such as melanoma, head and neck, liver or kidney cancer. CDR3s include the opening cysteine and the closing phenylalanine or tryptophan. The order of the fields is clone size, D gene, V gene, J gene, CDR3 DNA, CDR3 protein. D genes are given only for firm matches. The listing skips clone size in some rows; elsewhere it reads once, few, many or a size class.

clone size: -; D gene: TRBD1; V gene: TRBV6-6; J gene: TRBJ1-2; CDR3 DNA: TGTGCCAGCAGTTACTCGAGACAGGGTAAACCTGGCTACACCTTC; CDR3 protein: CASSYSRQGKPGYTF
clone size: -; D gene: -; V gene: TRBV7-9; J gene: TRBJ1-2; CDR3 DNA: TGTGCCAGCAGCTTAGAGTCCCACGTCTATGGCTACACCTTC; CDR3 protein: CASSLESHVYGYTF
clone size: -; D gene: -; V gene: TRBV19; J gene: TRBJ2-7; CDR3 DNA: TGTGCCAGTAGTATAGTGCACAGGGACTACGAGCAGTACTTC; CDR3 protein: CASSIVHRDYEQYF
clone size: -; D gene: -; V gene: TRBV28; J gene: TRBJ2-7; CDR3 DNA: TGTGCCAGCAGTTCGCATCGTGGCGAGCAGTACTTC; CDR3 protein: CASSSHRGEQYF
clone size: -; D gene: -; V gene: TRBV4-2; J gene: TRBJ2-1; CDR3 DNA: TGTGCCAGCAGCCAAGAGACAAGGTTGAATGAGCAGTTCTTC; CDR3 protein: CASSQETRLNEQFF
clone size: -; D gene: TRBD2; V gene: TRBV7-2; J gene: TRBJ2-1; CDR3 DNA: TGTGCCAGCGCCTACGGGACTAGAGGTAATGAGCAGTTCTTC; CDR3 protein: CASAYGTRGNEQFF
clone size: -; D gene: TRBD2; V gene: TRBV27; J gene: TRBJ2-7; CDR3 DNA: TGTGCCAGCAGTCGGACTAGCGGGAGTTTTAGCTCCTACGAGCAGTACTTC; CDR3 protein: CASSRTSGSFSSYEQYF
clone size: -; D gene: -; V gene: TRBV11-1; J gene: TRBJ2-7; CDR3 DNA: TGTGCCAGCAGCCCCAGCGGTTACGAGCAGTACTTC; CDR3 protein: CASSPSGYEQYF
clone size: -; D gene: TRBD2; V gene: TRBV28; J gene: TRBJ2-2; CDR3 DNA: TGTGCCAGCAGCCTCGGACTAGCGGGGGGGCCGGGGGAGCTGTTTTTT; CDR3 protein: CASSLGLAGGPGELFF
clone size: -; D gene: -; V gene: TRBV7-2; J gene: TRBJ2-5; CDR3 DNA: TGTGCCAGCAGCTCTACTAGGAACCACGAGACCCAGTACTTC; CDR3 protein: CASSSTRNHETQYF
clone size: -; D gene: TRBD1; V gene: TRBV28; J gene: TRBJ1-5; CDR3 DNA: TGTGCCAGCAACACCGGGACAGGGGGTCAGCCCCAGCATTTT; CDR3 protein: CASNTGTGGQPQHF
clone size: -; D gene: -; V gene: TRBV5-6; J gene: TRBJ2-4; CDR3 DNA: TGTGCCAGCAGCGAACAGTTAATAGCCAAAAACATTCAGTACTTC; CDR3 protein: CASSEQLIAKNIQYF
clone size: -; D gene: -; V gene: TRBV7-9; J gene: TRBJ1-4; CDR3 DNA: TGTGCCAGCAGCTTGCCTAACAGGAATCTGTTTTTT; CDR3 protein: CASSLPNRNLFF
clone size: -; D gene: TRBD2; V gene: TRBV2; J gene: TRBJ2-7; CDR3 DNA: TGTGCCAGCAGTGAGGGTAGCGGGAGCTACGAGCAGTACTTC; CDR3 protein: CASSEGSGSYEQYF
clone size: -; D gene: -; V gene: TRBV5-1; J gene: TRBJ1-6; CDR3 DNA: TGCGCCAGCAGCTTCTCCTATAATTCACCCCTCCACTTT; CDR3 protein: CASSFSYNSPLHF
clone size: -; D gene: TRBD1; V gene: TRBV28; J gene: TRBJ2-7; CDR3 DNA: TGTGCCAGCAGTCTCACGGACAGGGCCTACGAGCAGTACTTC; CDR3 protein: CASSLTDRAYEQYF
clone size: once; D gene: -; V gene: TRBV28; J gene: TRBJ1-5; CDR3 DNA: TGTGCCAGCAGGGAGGGGACACACAATCAGCCCCAGCATTTT; CDR3 protein: CASREGTHNQPQHF
clone size: -; D gene: TRBD1; V gene: TRBV6-1; J gene: TRBJ1-5; CDR3 DNA: TGTGCCAGCGGCTCAGGGGGCGGCAATCAGCCCCAGCATTTT; CDR3 protein: CASGSGGGNQPQHF
clone size: once; D gene: -; V gene: TRBV15; J gene: TRBJ2-1; CDR3 DNA: TGTGCCACCTGGGGGAACAATGAGCAGTTCTTC; CDR3 protein: CATWGNNEQFF
clone size: -; D gene: -; V gene: TRBV7-3; J gene: TRBJ2-3; CDR3 DNA: TGTGCCAGCAGCTTGGCGGGTAGCACAGATACGCAGTATTTT; CDR3 protein: CASSLAGSTDTQYF
clone size: -; D gene: TRBD1; V gene: TRBV7-7; J gene: TRBJ2-5; CDR3 DNA: TGTGCTAGCAGCTTACTCGGCAGGGGGGAGACCCAGTACTTC; CDR3 protein: CASSLLGRGETQYF
clone size: -; D gene: -; V gene: TRBV19; J gene: TRBJ1-2; CDR3 DNA: TGTGCCAGTGACGACAGGTGGGATGGCTACACCTTC; CDR3 protein: CASDDRWDGYTF
clone size: -; D gene: -; V gene: TRBV10-3; J gene: TRBJ2-1; CDR3 DNA: TGTGCCATCAGTGACCTTAATGAGCAGTTCTTC; CDR3 protein: CAISDLNEQFF
clone size: -; D gene: -; V gene: TRBV5-1; J gene: TRBJ1-2; CDR3 DNA: TGCGCCAGCAGCTTGAGTGGTTCTGGGGACTATGGCTACACCTTC; CDR3 protein: CASSLSGSGDYGYTF
clone size: -; D gene: TRBD1; V gene: TRBV28; J gene: TRBJ1-2; CDR3 DNA: TGTGCCAGCAGTTCACCGGGACAGATCTATGGCTACACCTTC; CDR3 protein: CASSSPGQIYGYTF
clone size: -; D gene: -; V gene: TRBV7-9; J gene: TRBJ2-2; CDR3 DNA: TGTGCCAGCAGCTTAGTGGGCTCCGGGGAGCTGTTTTTT; CDR3 protein: CASSLVGSGELFF
clone size: -; D gene: -; V gene: TRBV23-1; J gene: TRBJ2-1; CDR3 DNA: TGCGCCAGCAGACCGGGACGACCCACGCATGAGCAGTTCTTC; CDR3 protein: CASRPGRPTHEQFF
clone size: -; D gene: -; V gene: TRBV7-2; J gene: TRBJ1-6; CDR3 DNA: TGTGCCAGCAGCCTAGTCCCCACGGCCGAGGGATCACCCCTCCACTTT; CDR3 protein: CASSLVPTAEGSPLHF
clone size: -; D gene: TRBD1; V gene: TRBV5-8; J gene: TRBJ1-1; CDR3 DNA: TGTGCCAGCATCAACAGGGGCAGGGAAACTGAAGCTTTCTTT; CDR3 protein: CASINRGRETEAFF
clone size: once; D gene: TRBD2; V gene: TRBV2; J gene: TRBJ2-1; CDR3 DNA: TGTGCCAGCTCGGGGGGAGCATACAATGAGCAGTTCTTC; CDR3 protein: CASSGGAYNEQFF
clone size: once; D gene: -; V gene: TRBV9; J gene: TRBJ2-3; CDR3 DNA: TGTGCCAGCAGCGCCCTTTCTAGCGGCACAGATACGCAGTATTTT; CDR3 protein: CASSALSSGTDTQYF
clone size: -; D gene: -; V gene: TRBV5-1; J gene: TRBJ2-7; CDR3 DNA: TGCGCCAGCAGCTTGAGCCTGGGGTCCTACGAGCAGTACTTC; CDR3 protein: CASSLSLGSYEQYF
clone size: -; D gene: -; V gene: TRBV12-2; J gene: TRBJ1-6; CDR3 DNA: TGTGCAAGTCGTCATGGGGTCTCTGAGCAAAATTCACCCCTCCACTTT; CDR3 protein: CASRHGVSEQNSPLHF
clone size: -; D gene: -; V gene: TRBV18; J gene: TRBJ2-1; CDR3 DNA: TGTGCCAGCTCACCATCCCAAACCTACAATGAGCAGTTCTTC; CDR3 protein: CASSPSQTYNEQFF
clone size: -; D gene: TRBD1; V gene: TRBV5-4; J gene: TRBJ1-2; CDR3 DNA: TGTGCCAGCAGCTTTTCAGGGGGGTATGGCTACACCTTC; CDR3 protein: CASSFSGGYGYTF
clone size: -; D gene: TRBD2; V gene: TRBV29-1; J gene: TRBJ2-7; CDR3 DNA: TGCAGCGTGGGGACTATGGCATCCTCCTACGAGCAGTACTTC; CDR3 protein: CSVGTMASSYEQYF
clone size: -; D gene: -; V gene: TRBV19; J gene: TRBJ2-2; CDR3 DNA: TGTGCCAGTAGTGTGGACACGTACCACAGCGAGCTGTTTTTT; CDR3 protein: CASSVDTYHSELFF
clone size: once; D gene: -; V gene: TRBV30; J gene: TRBJ2-3; CDR3 DNA: TGTGCCTGGAGTTCGGCCAGCACAGATACGCAGTATTTT; CDR3 protein: CAWSSASTDTQYF
clone size: -; D gene: TRBD1; V gene: TRBV7-3; J gene: TRBJ2-1; CDR3 DNA: TGTGCCAGCAGCTTAAATACAGGGGGCGTAGGAAATGAGCAGTTCTTC; CDR3 protein: CASSLNTGGVGNEQFF
clone size: -; D gene: -; V gene: TRBV7-2; J gene: TRBJ1-6; CDR3 DNA: TGTGCCAGCAGCTTAGACGGGGCGGGGAATAATTCACCCCTCCACTTT; CDR3 protein: CASSLDGAGNNSPLHF
clone size: -; D gene: TRBD1; V gene: TRBV6-6; J gene: TRBJ2-5; CDR3 DNA: TGTGCCAGCAGTTACCTGGGACAGAAAAAAGAGACCCAGTACTTC; CDR3 protein: CASSYLGQKKETQYF
clone size: few; D gene: -; V gene: TRBV7-9; J gene: TRBJ1-1; CDR3 DNA: TGTGCCAGCAGCTTAGACAGAAACACTGAAGCTTTCTTT; CDR3 protein: CASSLDRNTEAFF
clone size: -; D gene: -; V gene: TRBV5-1; J gene: TRBJ1-3; CDR3 DNA: TGCGCCAGCAGCCCCATCTCTGCGGATGGAAACACCATATATTTT; CDR3 protein: CASSPISADGNTIYF
clone size: -; D gene: -; V gene: TRBV14; J gene: TRBJ1-1; CDR3 DNA: TGTGCCAGCAGCCAATTTTTCGACACTGAAGCTTTCTTT; CDR3 protein: CASSQFFDTEAFF
clone size: few; D gene: -; V gene: TRBV19; J gene: TRBJ1-6; CDR3 DNA: TGTGCCAGTAGTATCCGGGGACGGAGATCACCCCTCCACTTT; CDR3 protein: CASSIRGRRSPLHF
clone size: -; D gene: -; V gene: TRBV6-1; J gene: TRBJ2-3; CDR3 DNA: TGTGCCAGCAGTGAATCACTAAGCACAGATACGCAGTATTTT; CDR3 protein: CASSESLSTDTQYF
clone size: -; D gene: -; V gene: TRBV18; J gene: TRBJ1-3; CDR3 DNA: TGTGCCAGCTCACCTCCGGGACGTTCCTCTGGAAACACCATATATTTT; CDR3 protein: CASSPPGRSSGNTIYF
clone size: few; D gene: TRBD1; V gene: TRBV6-1; J gene: TRBJ1-2; CDR3 DNA: TGTGCCAGCAGTGAATCGGGACAGCTATATGGCTACACCTTC; CDR3 protein: CASSESGQLYGYTF
clone size: -; D gene: -; V gene: TRBV18; J gene: TRBJ2-7; CDR3 DNA: TGTGCCAGCTCACCGGCGAGCAACTACGAGCAGTACTTC; CDR3 protein: CASSPASNYEQYF
clone size: -; D gene: TRBD2; V gene: TRBV7-3; J gene: TRBJ2-7; CDR3 DNA: TGTGCCAGCAGCACCGGACTAGCGGGGTACAACGAGCAGTACTTC; CDR3 protein: CASSTGLAGYNEQYF
clone size: -; D gene: -; V gene: TRBV18; J gene: TRBJ2-1; CDR3 DNA: TGTGCCAGCTCACCGATACAGACGCATGAGCAGTTCTTC; CDR3 protein: CASSPIQTHEQFF
clone size: -; D gene: -; V gene: TRBV30; J gene: TRBJ2-6; CDR3 DNA: TGTGCCTGGAGTAGGTCCGGGGCCGGGGCCAACGTCCTGACTTTC; CDR3 protein: CAWSRSGAGANVLTF
clone size: -; D gene: -; V gene: TRBV18; J gene: TRBJ1-5; CDR3 DNA: TGTGCCAGCTCACCATCACCCCGGGACGGCCAGCCCCAGCATTTT; CDR3 protein: CASSPSPRDGQPQHF
clone size: once; D gene: TRBD2; V gene: TRBV7-2; J gene: TRBJ2-1; CDR3 DNA: TGTGCCAGCAGCCCCCGCACCGGGACTAGCGGGGGTGCGAGGAATGAGCAGTTCTTC; CDR3 protein: CASSPRTGTSGGARNEQFF
clone size: -; D gene: -; V gene: TRBV30; J gene: TRBJ1-5; CDR3 DNA: TGTGCCTGGAGTGTAAGAGAGCACGGACAGCCCCAGCATTTT; CDR3 protein: CAWSVREHGQPQHF